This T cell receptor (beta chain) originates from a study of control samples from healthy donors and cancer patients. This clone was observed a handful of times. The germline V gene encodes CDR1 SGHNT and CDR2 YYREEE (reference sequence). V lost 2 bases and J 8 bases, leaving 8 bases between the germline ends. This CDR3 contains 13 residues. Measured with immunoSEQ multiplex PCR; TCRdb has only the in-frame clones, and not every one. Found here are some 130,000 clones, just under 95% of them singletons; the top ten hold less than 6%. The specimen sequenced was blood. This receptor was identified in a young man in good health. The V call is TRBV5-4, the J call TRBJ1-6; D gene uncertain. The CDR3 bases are TGTGCCAGCAGCTTCGGCAGTCATTCACCCCTCCACTTT. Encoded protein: CASSFGSHSPLHF.